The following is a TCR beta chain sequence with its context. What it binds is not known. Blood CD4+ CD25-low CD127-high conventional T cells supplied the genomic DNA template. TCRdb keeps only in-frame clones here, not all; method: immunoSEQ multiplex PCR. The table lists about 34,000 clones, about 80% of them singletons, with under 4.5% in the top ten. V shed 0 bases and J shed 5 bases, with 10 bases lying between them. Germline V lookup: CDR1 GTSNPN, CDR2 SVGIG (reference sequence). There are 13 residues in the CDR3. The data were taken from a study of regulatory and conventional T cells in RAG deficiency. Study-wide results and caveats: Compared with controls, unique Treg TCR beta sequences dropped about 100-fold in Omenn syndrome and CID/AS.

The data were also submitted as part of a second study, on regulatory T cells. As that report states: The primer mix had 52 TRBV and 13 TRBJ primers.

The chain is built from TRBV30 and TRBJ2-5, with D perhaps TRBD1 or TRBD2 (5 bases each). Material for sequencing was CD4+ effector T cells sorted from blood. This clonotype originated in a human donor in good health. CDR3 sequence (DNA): TGTGCCTGGAGTGTAGTGGGGACGGAGACCCAGTACTTC. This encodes CAWSVVGTETQYF.